This is a list of T cell receptor beta chains from one sample in a study of beta chain features in type 1 diabetes. TCRdb keeps only in-frame clones here, not all; method: immunoSEQ multiplex PCR. The sample has roughly 290,000 clones; 15% are singletons. The sample consisted of naive CD4+ T cells from blood. These receptors all stem from a man aged 18 to 30 with type 1 diabetes. Both conserved end residues are trimmed from each CDR3. Each record gives: V gene, J gene, CDR3 protein.

>TRBV28|TRBJ2-3
ASSFGGADTQY
>TRBV19|TRBJ2-7
ASSPLWGTETYEQY
>TRBV7-2|TRBJ2-5
ASSPGLAQETQY
>TRBV9|TRBJ2-2
ASSVYSGNTGELF
>TRBV5-1|TRBJ1-1
ASSFDSNTEAF
>TRBV7-2|TRBJ2-5
ASSLRSQETQY
>TRBV9|TRBJ1-3
ASRPMDSLSGNTIY
>TRBV30|TRBJ1-4
AWSVGGGGLEKLF
>TRBV9|TRBJ2-7
ASSVATSAGLIHEQY
>TRBV15|TRBJ2-7
ATSREGQGYEQY
>TRBV7-6|TRBJ1-4
ASSFGQAFNEKLF
>TRBV7-2|TRBJ2-3
ASSFTGVVRDTQY
>TRBV6-6|TRBJ1-6
ASTRQPAPLH
>TRBV19|TRBJ2-7
ASSSFGIGNDEQY
>TRBV27|TRBJ2-1
ASTQTGGLLNEQF
>TRBV30|TRBJ1-2
AWSVLSNYT
>TRBV2|TRBJ2-1
ASGSKRETDNEQF
>TRBV4-1|TRBJ2-3
ASSRGTGVGDTQY
>TRBV30|TRBJ1-1
AWSVQVEAF
>TRBV6-6|TRBJ2-7
ASRGQGPYEQY
>TRBV7-9|TRBJ2-3
ASSFNTRGDTQY
>TRBV28|TRBJ1-2
ASSPDKNYGYT
>TRBV4-3|TRBJ2-1
ASSLRQLGPYNEQF
>TRBV30|TRBJ1-5
AWSVGANQPQH
>TRBV11-2|TRBJ1-2
ASSPGVSYGYT
>TRBV6-5|TRBJ2-3
ASRIGQGGADTQY
>TRBV7-2|TRBJ2-2
ASSLGLAHTGELF
>TRBV5-4|TRBJ1-4
ASSPISGEKLF
>TRBV5-1|TRBJ2-5
ASSVEGETQY
>TRBV25-1|TRBJ1-1
ASSYTGWTEAF
>TRBV6-6|TRBJ2-3
ASTWGRSDTQY
>TRBV6-6|TRBJ1-2
ALEGLYGYT
>TRBV6-6|TRBJ1-2
ATVGQGAGYT
>TRBV27|TRBJ2-3
ASSLSTLRSDTQY
>TRBV14|TRBJ2-3
ASSLLAGGPTDTQY
>TRBV7-9|TRBJ2-3
ASTQPDRGNTQY
>TRBV7-9|TRBJ2-3
ASSLVERVTDTQY
>TRBV30|TRBJ1-1
AWSVLGQGVVNTEAF
>TRBV6-6|TRBJ2-1
ASSRYNEQF
>TRBV20-1|TRBJ2-7
SASSLYEQY
>TRBV9|TRBJ1-1
ASSVVQFTEAF
>TRBV7-2|TRBJ2-7
ASSETSDRYEQY
>TRBV7-2|TRBJ2-1
ASSLRASGLEGYEQF
>TRBV19|TRBJ2-7
ASSRDRSSYEQY
>TRBV30|TRBJ2-1
AWTGSGEQF
>TRBV2|TRBJ2-1
ASSTGTATYNEQF
>TRBV5-1|TRBJ2-7
ASSLEQVYEQY
>TRBV5-1|TRBJ2-5
ASSLQTGQETQY